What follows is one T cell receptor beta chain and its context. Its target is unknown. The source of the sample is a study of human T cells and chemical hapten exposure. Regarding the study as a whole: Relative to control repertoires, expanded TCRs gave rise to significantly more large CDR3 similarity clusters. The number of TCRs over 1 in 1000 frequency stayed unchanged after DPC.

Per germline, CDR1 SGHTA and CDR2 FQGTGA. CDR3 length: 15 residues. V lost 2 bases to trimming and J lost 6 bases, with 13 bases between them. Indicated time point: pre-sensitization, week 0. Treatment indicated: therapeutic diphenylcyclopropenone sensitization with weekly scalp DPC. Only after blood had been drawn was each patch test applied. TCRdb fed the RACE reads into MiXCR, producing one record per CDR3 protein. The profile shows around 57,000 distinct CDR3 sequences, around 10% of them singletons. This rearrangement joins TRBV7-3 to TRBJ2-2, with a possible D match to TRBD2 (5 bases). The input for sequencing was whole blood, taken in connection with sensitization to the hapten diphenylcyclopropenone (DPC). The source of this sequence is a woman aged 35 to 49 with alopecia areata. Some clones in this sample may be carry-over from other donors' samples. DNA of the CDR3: TGTGCCAGCAGCTTATCCGGGGTCCTGGCCGGGGAGCTGTTTTTT. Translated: CASSLSGVLAGELFF.